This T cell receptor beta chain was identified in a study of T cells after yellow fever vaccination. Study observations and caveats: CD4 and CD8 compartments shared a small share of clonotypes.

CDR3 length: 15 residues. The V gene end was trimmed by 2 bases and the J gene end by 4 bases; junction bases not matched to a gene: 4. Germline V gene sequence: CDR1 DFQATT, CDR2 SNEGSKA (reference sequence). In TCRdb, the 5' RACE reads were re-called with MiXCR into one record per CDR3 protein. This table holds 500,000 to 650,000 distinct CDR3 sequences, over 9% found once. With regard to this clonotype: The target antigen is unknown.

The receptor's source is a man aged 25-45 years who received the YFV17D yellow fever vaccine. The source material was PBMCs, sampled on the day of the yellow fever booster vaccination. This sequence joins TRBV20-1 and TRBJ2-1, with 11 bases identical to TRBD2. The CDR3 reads CSARPTSGAYNEQFF. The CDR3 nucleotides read TGCAGTGCTAGACCGACTAGCGGGGCTTACAATGAGCAGTTCTTC.